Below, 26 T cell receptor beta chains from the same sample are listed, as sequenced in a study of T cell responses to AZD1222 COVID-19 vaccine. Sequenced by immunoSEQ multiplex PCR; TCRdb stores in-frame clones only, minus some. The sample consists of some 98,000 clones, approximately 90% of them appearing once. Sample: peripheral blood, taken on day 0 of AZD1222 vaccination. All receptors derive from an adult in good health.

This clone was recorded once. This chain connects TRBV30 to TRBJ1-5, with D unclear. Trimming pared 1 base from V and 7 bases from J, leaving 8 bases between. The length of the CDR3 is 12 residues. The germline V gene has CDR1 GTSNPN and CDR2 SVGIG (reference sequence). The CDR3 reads CAWSGGMQPQHF. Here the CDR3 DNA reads TGTGCCTGGAGTGGGGGAATGCAGCCCCAGCATTTT.

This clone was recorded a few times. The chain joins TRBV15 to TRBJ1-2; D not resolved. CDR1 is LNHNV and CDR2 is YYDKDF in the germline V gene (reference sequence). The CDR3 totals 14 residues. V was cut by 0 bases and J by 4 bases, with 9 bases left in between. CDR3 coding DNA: TGTGCCACCAGCAGAGATAGGACGGTCTATGGCTACACCTTC. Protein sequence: CATSRDRTVYGYTF. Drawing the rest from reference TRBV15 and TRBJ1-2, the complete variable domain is DAMVIQNPRYQVTQFGKPVTLSCSQTLNHNVMYWYQQKSSQAPKLLFHYYDKDFNNEADTPDNFQSRRPNTSFCFLDIRSPGLGDTAMYLCATSRDRTVYGYTFGSGTRLTVV.

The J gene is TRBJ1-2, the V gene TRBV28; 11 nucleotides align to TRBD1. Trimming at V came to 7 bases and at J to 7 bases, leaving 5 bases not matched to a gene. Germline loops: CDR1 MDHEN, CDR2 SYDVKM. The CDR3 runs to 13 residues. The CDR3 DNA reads TGTGCCAGCATGGACAGGGGGCGCGTTGGCTACACCTTC. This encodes CASMDRGRVGYTF.

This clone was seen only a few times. CDR3: CASSTQISGNTIYF. The CDR3 bases are TGTGCCAGTAGTACCCAGATCTCTGGAAACACCATATATTTT. The rearrangement uses TRBV19 and TRBJ1-3; D is unresolved. The CDR3 has 14 residues. V lost 4 bases to trimming and J lost 0 bases, with 7 bases between them. Germline V CDR1 and CDR2: LNHDA, SQIVND (reference sequence).

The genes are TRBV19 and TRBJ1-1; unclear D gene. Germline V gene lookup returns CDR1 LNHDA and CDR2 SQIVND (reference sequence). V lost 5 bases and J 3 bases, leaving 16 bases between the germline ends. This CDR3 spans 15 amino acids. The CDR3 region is CASSPRPLRDTEAFF. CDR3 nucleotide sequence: TGTGCCAGTAGTCCGAGACCCCTTCGGGACACTGAAGCTTTCTTT. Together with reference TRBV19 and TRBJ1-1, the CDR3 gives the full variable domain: DGGITQSPKYLFRKEGQNVTLSCEQNLNHDAMYWYRQDPGQGLRLIYYSQIVNDFQKGDIAEGYSVSREKKESFPLTVTSAQKNPTAFYLCASSPRPLRDTEAFFGQGTRLTVV.

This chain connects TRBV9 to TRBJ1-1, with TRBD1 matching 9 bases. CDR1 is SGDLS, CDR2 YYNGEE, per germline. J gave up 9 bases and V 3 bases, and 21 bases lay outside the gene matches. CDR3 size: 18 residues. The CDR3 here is CASSGRPSNSGTGFKAFF. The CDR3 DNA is TGTGCCAGCAGCGGCCGCCCCTCTAATTCCGGGACAGGGTTTAAAGCTTTCTTT.

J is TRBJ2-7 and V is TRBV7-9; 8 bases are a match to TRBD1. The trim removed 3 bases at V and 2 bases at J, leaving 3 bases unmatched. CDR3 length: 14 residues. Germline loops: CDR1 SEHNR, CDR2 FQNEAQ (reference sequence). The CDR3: CASSFGTGTYEQYF. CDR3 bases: TGTGCCAGCAGCTTTGGGACAGGTACCTACGAGCAGTACTTC.

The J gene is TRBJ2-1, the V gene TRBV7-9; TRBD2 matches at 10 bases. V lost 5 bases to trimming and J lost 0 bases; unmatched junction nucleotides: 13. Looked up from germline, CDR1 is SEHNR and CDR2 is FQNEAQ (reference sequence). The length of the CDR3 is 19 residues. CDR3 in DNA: TGTGCCAGCAGCCCTCTAGCGGGGGCCAAACTAACCTCCTACAATGAGCAGTTCTTC. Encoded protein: CASSPLAGAKLTSYNEQFF.

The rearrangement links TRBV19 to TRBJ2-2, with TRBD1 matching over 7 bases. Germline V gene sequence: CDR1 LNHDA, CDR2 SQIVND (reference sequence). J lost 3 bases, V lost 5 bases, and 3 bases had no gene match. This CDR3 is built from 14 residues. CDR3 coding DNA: TGTGCCAGTAGTTCGCAGGGGGACACCGGGGAGCTGTTTTTT. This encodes CASSSQGDTGELFF. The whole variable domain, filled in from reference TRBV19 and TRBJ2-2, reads DGGITQSPKYLFRKEGQNVTLSCEQNLNHDAMYWYRQDPGQGLRLIYYSQIVNDFQKGDIAEGYSVSREKKESFPLTVTSAQKNPTAFYLCASSSQGDTGELFFGEGSRLTVL.

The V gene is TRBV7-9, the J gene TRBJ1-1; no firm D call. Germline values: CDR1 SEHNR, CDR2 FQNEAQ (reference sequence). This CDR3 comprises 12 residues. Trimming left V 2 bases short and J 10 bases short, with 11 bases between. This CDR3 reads CASSLRVKGAFF. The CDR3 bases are TGTGCCAGCAGCTTAAGGGTCAAGGGAGCTTTCTTT.

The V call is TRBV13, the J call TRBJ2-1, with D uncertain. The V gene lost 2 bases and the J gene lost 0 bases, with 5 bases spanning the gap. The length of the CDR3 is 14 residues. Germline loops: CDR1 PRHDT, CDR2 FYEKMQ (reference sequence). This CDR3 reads CASSLSPSYNEQFF. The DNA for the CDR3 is TGTGCCAGCAGCTTAAGCCCCTCCTACAATGAGCAGTTCTTC.

This CDR3 is CASSHRGIVDTEAFF. The CDR3 DNA is TGTGCCAGCAGCCACAGAGGAATTGTGGACACTGAAGCTTTCTTT. The chain recombines TRBV14 with TRBJ1-1; D call uncertain. Per the germline V gene, CDR1 is SGHDN and CDR2 is FVKESK. The CDR3 length is 15 residues. The V gene lost 3 bases and the J gene lost 3 bases, with 14 bases spanning the gap.

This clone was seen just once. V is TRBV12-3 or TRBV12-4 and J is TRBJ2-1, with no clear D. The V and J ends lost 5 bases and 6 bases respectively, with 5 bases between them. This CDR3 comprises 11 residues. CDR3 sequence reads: CASSQINEQFF. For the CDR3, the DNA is TGTGCCAGCAGTCAGATCAATGAGCAGTTCTTC.

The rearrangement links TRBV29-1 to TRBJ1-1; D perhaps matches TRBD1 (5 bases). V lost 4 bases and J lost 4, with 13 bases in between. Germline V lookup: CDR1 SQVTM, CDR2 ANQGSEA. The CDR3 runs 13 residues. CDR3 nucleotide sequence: TGCAGCGTTGGTCAGGGAGCATTCACTGAAGCTTTCTTT. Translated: CSVGQGAFTEAFF.

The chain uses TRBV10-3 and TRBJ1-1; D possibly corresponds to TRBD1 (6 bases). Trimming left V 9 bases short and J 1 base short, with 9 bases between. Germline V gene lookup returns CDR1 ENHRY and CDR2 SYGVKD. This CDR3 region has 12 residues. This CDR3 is CAIQGGNTEAFF. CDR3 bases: TGTGCCATACAAGGGGGGAACACTGAAGCTTTCTTT.

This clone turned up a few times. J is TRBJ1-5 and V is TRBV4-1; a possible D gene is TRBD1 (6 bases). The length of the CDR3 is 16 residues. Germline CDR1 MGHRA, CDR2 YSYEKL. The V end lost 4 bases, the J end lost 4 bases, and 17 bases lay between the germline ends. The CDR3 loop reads CASSLTDSRQNQPQHF. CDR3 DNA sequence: TGCGCCAGCAGCCTTACGGACAGCCGACAAAATCAGCCCCAGCATTTT.

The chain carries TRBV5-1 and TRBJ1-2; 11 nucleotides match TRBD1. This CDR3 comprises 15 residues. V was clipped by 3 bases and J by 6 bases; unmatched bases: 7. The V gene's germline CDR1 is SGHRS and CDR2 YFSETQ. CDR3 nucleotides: TGCGCCAGCAGCTCATGGACAGGGGGCGCAGATGGCTACACCTTC. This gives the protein CASSSWTGGADGYTF.

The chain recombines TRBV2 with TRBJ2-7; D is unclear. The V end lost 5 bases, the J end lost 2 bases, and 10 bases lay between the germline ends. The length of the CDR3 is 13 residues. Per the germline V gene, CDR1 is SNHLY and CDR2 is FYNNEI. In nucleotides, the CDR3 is TGTGCCAGCAGTCGGCAGCCAACCTACGAGCAGTACTTC. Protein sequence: CASSRQPTYEQYF. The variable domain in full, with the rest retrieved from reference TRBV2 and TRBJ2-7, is EPEVTQTPSHQVTQMGQEVILRCVPISNHLYFYWYRQILGQKVEFLVSFYNNEISEKSEIFDDQFSVERPDGSNFTLKIRSTKLEDSAMYFCASSRQPTYEQYFGPGTRLTVT.

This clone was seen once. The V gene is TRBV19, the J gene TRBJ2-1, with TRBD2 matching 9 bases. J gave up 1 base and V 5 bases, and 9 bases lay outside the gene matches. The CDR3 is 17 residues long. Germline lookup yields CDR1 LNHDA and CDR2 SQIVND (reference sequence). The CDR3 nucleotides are TGTGCCAGTAGTCGCTCAGCGGGGGGCTTTTCCTACAATGAGCAGTTCTTC. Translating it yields CASSRSAGGFSYNEQFF.

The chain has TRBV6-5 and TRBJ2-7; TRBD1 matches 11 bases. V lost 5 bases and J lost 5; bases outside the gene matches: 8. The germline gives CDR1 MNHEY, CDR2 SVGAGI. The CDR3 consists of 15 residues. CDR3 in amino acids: CASSRGTGGDDEQYF. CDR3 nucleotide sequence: TGTGCCAGCAGTCGCGGGACAGGGGGTGACGACGAGCAGTACTTC.

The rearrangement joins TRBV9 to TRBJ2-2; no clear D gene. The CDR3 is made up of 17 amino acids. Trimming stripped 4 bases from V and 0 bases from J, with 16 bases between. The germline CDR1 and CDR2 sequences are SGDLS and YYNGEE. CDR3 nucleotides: TGTGCCAGCAGCTCCCGTAGATGGTCAGCGAACACCGGGGAGCTGTTTTTT. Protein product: CASSSRRWSANTGELFF.

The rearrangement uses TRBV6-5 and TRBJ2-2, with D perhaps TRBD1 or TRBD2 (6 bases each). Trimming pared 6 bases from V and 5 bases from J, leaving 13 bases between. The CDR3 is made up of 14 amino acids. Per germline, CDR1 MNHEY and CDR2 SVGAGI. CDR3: CASRTGGGTGELFF. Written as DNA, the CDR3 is TGTGCCAGCAGAACCGGGGGCGGAACCGGGGAGCTGTTTTTT.

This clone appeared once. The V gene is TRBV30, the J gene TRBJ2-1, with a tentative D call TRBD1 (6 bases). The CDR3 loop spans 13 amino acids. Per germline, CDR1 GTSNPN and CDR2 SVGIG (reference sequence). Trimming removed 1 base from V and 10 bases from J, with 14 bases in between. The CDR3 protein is CAWSAIGQGEQFF. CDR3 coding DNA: TGTGCCTGGAGTGCCATCGGCCAGGGGGAGCAGTTCTTC.

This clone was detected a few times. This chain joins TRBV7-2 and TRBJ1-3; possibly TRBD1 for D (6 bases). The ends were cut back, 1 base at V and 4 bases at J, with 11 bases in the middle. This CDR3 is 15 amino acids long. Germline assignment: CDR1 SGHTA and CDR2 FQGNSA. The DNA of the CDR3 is TGTGCCAGCAGCTTAGGTAGGGGGGCCGGAAACACCATATATTTT. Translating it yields CASSLGRGAGNTIYF.

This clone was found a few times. CDR3 coding DNA: TGTGCCAGCAGCTTGGCACTCGGGACACCTGGCTACACCTTC. This translates into CASSLALGTPGYTF. The rearrangement links TRBV5-4 to TRBJ1-2; tentative D call: TRBD1 (6 bases). The CDR3 runs 14 residues. V was trimmed by 0 bases and J by 7 bases, leaving 13 bases between them. Germline V gives CDR1 SGHNT, CDR2 YYREEE (reference sequence). Looking up the rest from reference TRBV5-4 and TRBJ1-2 gives the full variable domain: ETGVTQSPTHLIKTRGQQVTLRCSSQSGHNTVSWYQQALGQGPQFIFQYYREEENGRGNFPPRFSGLQFPNYSSELNVNALELDDSALYLCASSLALGTPGYTFGSGTRLTVV.

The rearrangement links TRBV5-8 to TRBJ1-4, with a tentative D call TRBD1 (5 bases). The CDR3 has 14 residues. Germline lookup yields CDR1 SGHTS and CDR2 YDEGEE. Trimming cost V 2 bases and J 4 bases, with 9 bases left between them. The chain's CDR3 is CASSFPGLNEKLFF. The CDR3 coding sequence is TGTGCCAGCAGCTTTCCAGGGCTTAATGAAAAACTGTTTTTT.